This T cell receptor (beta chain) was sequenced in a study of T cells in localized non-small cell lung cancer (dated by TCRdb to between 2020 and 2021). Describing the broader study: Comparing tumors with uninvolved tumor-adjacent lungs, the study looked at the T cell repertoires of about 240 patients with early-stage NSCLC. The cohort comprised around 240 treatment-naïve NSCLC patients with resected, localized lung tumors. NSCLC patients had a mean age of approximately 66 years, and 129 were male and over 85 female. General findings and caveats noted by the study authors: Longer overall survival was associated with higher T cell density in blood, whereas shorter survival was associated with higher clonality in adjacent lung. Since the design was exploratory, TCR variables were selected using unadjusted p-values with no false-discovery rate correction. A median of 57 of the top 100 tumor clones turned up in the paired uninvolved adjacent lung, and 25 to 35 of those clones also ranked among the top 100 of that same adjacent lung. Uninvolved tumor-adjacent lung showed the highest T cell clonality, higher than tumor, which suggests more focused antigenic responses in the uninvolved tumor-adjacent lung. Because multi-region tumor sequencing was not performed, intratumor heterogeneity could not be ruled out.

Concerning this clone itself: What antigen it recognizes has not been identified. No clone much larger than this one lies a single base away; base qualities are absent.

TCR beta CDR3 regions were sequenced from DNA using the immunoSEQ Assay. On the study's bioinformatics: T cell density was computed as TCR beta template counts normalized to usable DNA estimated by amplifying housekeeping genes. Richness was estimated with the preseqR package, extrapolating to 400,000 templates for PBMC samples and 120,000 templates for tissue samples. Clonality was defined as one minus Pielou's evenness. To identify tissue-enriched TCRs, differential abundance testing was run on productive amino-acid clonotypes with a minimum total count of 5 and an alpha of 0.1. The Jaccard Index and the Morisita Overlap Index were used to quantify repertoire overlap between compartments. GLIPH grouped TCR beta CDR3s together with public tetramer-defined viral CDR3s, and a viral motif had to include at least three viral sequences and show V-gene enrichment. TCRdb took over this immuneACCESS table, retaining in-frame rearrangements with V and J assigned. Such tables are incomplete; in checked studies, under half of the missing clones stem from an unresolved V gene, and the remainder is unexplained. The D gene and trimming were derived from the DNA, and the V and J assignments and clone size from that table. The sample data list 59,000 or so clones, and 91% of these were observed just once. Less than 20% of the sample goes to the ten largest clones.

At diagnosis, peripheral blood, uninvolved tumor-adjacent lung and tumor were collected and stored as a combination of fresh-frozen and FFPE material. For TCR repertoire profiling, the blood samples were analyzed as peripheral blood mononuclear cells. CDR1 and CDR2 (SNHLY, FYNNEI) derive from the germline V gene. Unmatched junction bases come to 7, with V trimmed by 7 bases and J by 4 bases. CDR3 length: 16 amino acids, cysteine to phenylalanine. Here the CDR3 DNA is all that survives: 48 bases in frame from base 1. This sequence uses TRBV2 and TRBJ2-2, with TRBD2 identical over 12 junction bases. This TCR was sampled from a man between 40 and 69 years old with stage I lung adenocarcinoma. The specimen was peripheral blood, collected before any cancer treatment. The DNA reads TGTGCCAGCAAGTTGACTAGCGGGAGTACCACCGGGGAGCTGTTTTTT. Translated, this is CASKLTSGSTTGELFF.